The 14 T cell receptor beta chains presented below share a single source sample, sequenced in a study of T cell changes during pregnancy in multiple sclerosis. Generated by immunoSEQ multiplex PCR, the TCRdb table keeps only in-frame clones and is missing some. The table records tens of thousands of clones, 89% of them present only once. Sequencing was performed on CD8+ T cells from peripheral blood mononuclear cells, taken in the second trimester of pregnancy. All receptors come from a female donor with multiple sclerosis, enrolled in a pregnancy study.

This clone was seen only once. CDR3 amino acids: CASSNSFGGRPYEQYF. The CDR3 region has the DNA TGTGCCAGCAGTAATTCATTCGGCGGGAGGCCGTACGAGCAGTACTTC. The rearrangement links TRBV11-3 to TRBJ2-7, with 8 bases lining up with TRBD2. Germline assignment: CDR1 SGHNT and CDR2 YENEEA. This CDR3 comprises 16 residues. Germline trimming cut 6 bases from V and 4 bases from J; bases unmatched to any gene: 14.

V and J are TRBV7-3 and TRBJ2-1; 10 bases map to TRBD2. The CDR3 has 16 amino acids. The junction had 6 bases not matched to a gene; V was cut back by 2 bases and J by 5 bases. CDR1 and CDR2 (germline): SGHTA, FQGTGA. The DNA of the CDR3 is TGTGCCAGCAGCTTAGGGCTAGCGGGAGTCGACAATGAGCAGTTCTTC. Translation gives CASSLGLAGVDNEQFF. Drawing the rest from reference TRBV7-3 and TRBJ2-1, the complete variable domain is GAGVSQTPSNKVTEKGKYVELRCDPISGHTALYWYRQSLGQGPEFLIYFQGTGAADDSGLPNDRFFAVRPEGSVSTLKIQRTERGDSAVYLCASSLGLAGVDNEQFFGPGTRLTVL.

The gene calls are TRBV9 and TRBJ2-2; D is undetermined. V lost 0 bases and J 3 bases, leaving 9 bases between the germline ends. Germline V lookup: CDR1 SGDLS, CDR2 YYNGEE. This CDR3 region has 15 residues. CDR3 sequence: CASSVESHYTGELFF. The CDR3 coding sequence is TGTGCCAGCAGCGTAGAGTCCCACTACACCGGGGAGCTGTTTTTT.

As DNA, the CDR3 is TGTGCCAGCCCGGGGGCGGGAGGGTATAGGAATGAGCAGTTCTTC. Protein sequence: CASPGAGGYRNEQFF. The rearrangement joins TRBV5-5 to TRBJ2-1; 9 bases are shared with TRBD2. After removal of 7 bases from V and 7 bases from J, the junction contained 12 bases not matched to a gene. This CDR3 contains 15 residues. Germline loops: CDR1 SGHKS, CDR2 YYEKEE (reference sequence).

In DNA form, the CDR3 reads TGTGCCAGCAGCGACAGCGCCCAACGGCAGTACTTC. Translation gives CASSDSAQRQYF. This chain joins TRBV2 and TRBJ2-7; weak D call: TRBD1 (5 bases). The CDR3 totals 12 residues. Germline assignment: CDR1 SNHLY and CDR2 FYNNEI. The V gene lost 6 bases and the J gene lost 9 bases, with 15 bases spanning the gap.

V is TRBV6-5 and J is TRBJ2-3, with D maybe TRBD2 (5 bases). This CDR3 is 14 amino acids long. Germline loops: CDR1 MNHEY, CDR2 SVGAGI. The germline V and J ends were trimmed by 2 bases and 2 bases, with 8 bases remaining between them. The DNA of the CDR3 is TGTGCCAGCAGTTACGAGACTAACACAGATACGCAGTATTTT. This gives the protein CASSYETNTDTQYF.

The V call is TRBV19, the J call TRBJ1-3; a weak D match, TRBD1 (6 bases). CDR1 and CDR2 from the germline V gene are LNHDA and SQIVND (reference sequence). The length of the CDR3 is 16 residues. V was trimmed by 7 bases and J by 6 bases, leaving 22 bases between them. CDR3 region: CASTFRTGSKENTIYF. The CDR3 DNA sequence: TGTGCCAGTACCTTTCGAACAGGGAGTAAGGAAAACACCATATATTTT.

The CDR3 nucleotides read TGTGCCAGCAGCGGAGGGACAGGCTTCTACGAGCAGTACTTC. It codes for CASSGGTGFYEQYF. The J gene is TRBJ2-7, the V gene TRBV7-9; 8 nucleotides align to TRBD1. Trimming at V came to 5 bases and at J to 3 bases, leaving 6 bases not matched to a gene. Germline lookup yields CDR1 SEHNR and CDR2 FQNEAQ (reference sequence). This CDR3 is 14 amino acids long.

The chain is built from TRBV7-9 and TRBJ2-7, with TRBD2 matching 7 bases. Germline V gene data show CDR1 as SEHNR and CDR2 as FQNEAQ (reference sequence). The CDR3 covers 15 residues. The trim removed 5 bases at V and 3 bases at J, leaving 10 bases unmatched. CDR3 residues: CASSQAGSANYEQYF. CDR3 in DNA: TGTGCCAGCAGCCAAGCGGGATCAGCCAACTACGAGCAGTACTTC.

The genes are TRBV4-3 and TRBJ2-2; no firm D call. Trimming took 5 bases from V and 6 from J, leaving 7 bases between them. Germline V CDR1 and CDR2: LGHNA, YSLEER. The CDR3 is 12 amino acids. Here the CDR3 reads CASSFNPGELFF. As DNA, the CDR3 is TGCGCCAGCAGCTTTAATCCCGGGGAGCTGTTTTTT.

The chain links TRBV30 to TRBJ2-1; a possible D gene is TRBD2 (5 bases). V gave up 2 bases and J gave up 3 bases, with 11 bases separating them. The germline CDR1 and CDR2 sequences are GTSNPN and SVGIG (reference sequence). This CDR3 contains 14 residues. The CDR3 loop is CAWSTGVGYNEQFF. DNA for the CDR3: TGTGCCTGGAGTACCGGGGTCGGCTACAATGAGCAGTTCTTC. Complete variable domain (other parts from reference TRBV30 and TRBJ2-1): SQTIHQWPATLVQPVGSPLSLECTVEGTSNPNLYWYRQAAGRGLQLLFYSVGIGQISSEVPQNLSASRPQDRQFILSSKKLLLSDSGFYLCAWSTGVGYNEQFFGPGTRLTVL.

The genes are TRBV29-1 and TRBJ2-1, with TRBD2 matching 13 bases. The germline V gene has CDR1 SQVTM and CDR2 ANQGSEA. V was clipped by 0 bases and J by 7 bases; unmatched bases: 9. The CDR3 spans 17 residues. In DNA form, the CDR3 reads TGCAGCGTTGAAGAATCTCTGGAACTAGCGGGAGGGAATGAGCAGTTCTTC. Amino acid sequence: CSVEESLELAGGNEQFF.

CDR3 residues: CASSVNRDFYNEQFF. CDR3 bases: TGTGCCAGCAGCGTGAACCGGGACTTTTACAATGAGCAGTTCTTC. The chain joins TRBV5-6 to TRBJ2-1; perhaps TRBD2 as D (6 bases). V shed 4 bases and J shed 4 bases, with 15 bases lying between them. The V gene's germline CDR1 is SGHDT and CDR2 YYEEEE. CDR3 length: 15 residues.

The chain carries TRBV20-1 and TRBJ1-1, with TRBD1 as a possible D gene (6 bases). The CDR3 totals 10 residues. CDR1 is DFQATT and CDR2 is SNEGSKA in the germline V gene (reference sequence). V was cut by 6 bases and J by 10 bases, with 12 bases left in between. This CDR3 reads CSAVQGPAFF. CDR3 bases: TGCAGTGCAGTACAGGGTCCAGCTTTCTTT.